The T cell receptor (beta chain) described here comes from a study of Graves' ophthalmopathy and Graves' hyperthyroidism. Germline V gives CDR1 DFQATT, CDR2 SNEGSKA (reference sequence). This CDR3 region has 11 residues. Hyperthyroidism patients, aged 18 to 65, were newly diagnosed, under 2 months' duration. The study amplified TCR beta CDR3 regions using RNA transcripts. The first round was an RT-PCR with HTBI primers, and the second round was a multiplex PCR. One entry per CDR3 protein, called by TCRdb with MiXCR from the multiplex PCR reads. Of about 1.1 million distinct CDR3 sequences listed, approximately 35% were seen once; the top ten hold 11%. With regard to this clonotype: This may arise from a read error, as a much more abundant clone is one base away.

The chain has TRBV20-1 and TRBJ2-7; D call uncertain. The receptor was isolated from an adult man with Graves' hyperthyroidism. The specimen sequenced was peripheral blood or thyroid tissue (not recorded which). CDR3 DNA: TGCAGTGCTCAGGACGGCTACGAGAAGTACTTC. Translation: CSAQDGYEKYF.